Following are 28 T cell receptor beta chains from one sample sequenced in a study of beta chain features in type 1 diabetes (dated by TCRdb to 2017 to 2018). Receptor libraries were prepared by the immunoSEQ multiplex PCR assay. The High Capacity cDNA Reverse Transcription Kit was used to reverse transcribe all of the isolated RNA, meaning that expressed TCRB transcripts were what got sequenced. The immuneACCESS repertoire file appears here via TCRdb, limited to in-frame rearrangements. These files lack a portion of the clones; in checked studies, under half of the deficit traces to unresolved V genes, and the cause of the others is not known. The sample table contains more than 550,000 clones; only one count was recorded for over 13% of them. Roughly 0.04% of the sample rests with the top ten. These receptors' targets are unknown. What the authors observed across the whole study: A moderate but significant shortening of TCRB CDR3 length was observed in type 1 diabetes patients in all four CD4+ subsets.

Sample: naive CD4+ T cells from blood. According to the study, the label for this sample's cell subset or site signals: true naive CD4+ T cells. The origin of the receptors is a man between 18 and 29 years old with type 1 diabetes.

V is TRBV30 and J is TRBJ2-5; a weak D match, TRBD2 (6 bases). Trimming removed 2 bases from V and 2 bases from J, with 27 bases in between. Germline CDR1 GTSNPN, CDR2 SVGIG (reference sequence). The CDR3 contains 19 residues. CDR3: CAWSRLEYNPPSRQETQYF. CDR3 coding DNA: TGTGCCTGGAGTCGACTAGAATACAACCCCCCTTCGCGGCAAGAGACCCAGTACTTC.

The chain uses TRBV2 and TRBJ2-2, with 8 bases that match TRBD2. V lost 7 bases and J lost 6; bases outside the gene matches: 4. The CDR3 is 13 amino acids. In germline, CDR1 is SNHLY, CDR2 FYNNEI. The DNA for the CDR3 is TGTGCCAGCAACCTAGCGGGTGCCGGGGAGCTGTTTTTT. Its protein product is CASNLAGAGELFF.

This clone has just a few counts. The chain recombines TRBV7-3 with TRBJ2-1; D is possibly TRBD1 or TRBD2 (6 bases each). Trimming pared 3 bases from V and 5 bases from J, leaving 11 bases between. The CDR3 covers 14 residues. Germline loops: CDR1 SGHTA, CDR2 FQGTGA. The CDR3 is CASSFSGDNNEQFF. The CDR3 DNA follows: TGTGCCAGCAGCTTTTCGGGGGACAACAATGAGCAGTTCTTC.

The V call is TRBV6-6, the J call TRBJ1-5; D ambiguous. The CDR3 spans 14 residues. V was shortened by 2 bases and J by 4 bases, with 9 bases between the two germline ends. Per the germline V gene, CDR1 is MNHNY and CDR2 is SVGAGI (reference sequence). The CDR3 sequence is CASSYQAANQPQHF. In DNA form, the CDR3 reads TGTGCCAGCAGTTACCAGGCCGCGAATCAGCCCCAGCATTTT.

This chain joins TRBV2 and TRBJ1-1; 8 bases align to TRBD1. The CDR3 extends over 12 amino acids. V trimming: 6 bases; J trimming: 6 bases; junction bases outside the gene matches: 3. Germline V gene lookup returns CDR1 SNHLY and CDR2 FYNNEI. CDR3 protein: CASRDRDAEAFF. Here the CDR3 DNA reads TGTGCCAGCAGGGACAGGGACGCTGAAGCTTTCTTT.

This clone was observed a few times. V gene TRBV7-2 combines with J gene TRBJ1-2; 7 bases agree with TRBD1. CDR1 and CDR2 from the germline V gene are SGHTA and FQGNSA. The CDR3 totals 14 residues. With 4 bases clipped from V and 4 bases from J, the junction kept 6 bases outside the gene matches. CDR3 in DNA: TGTGCCAGCAGCTATCACGACAGGGCCTATGGCTACACCTTC. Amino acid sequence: CASSYHDRAYGYTF.

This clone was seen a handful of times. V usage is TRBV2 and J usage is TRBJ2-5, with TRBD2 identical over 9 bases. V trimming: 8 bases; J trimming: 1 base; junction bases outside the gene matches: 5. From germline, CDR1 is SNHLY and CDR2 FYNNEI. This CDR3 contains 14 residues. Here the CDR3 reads CASSGSGGQETQYF. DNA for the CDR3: TGTGCCAGCTCGGGTAGCGGGGGCCAAGAGACCCAGTACTTC.

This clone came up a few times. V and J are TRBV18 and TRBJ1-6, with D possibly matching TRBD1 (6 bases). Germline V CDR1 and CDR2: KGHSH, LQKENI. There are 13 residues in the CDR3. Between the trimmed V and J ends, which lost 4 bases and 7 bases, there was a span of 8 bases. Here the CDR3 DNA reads TGTGCCAGCTCACAGGGGGGAAATTCACCCCTCCACTTT. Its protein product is CASSQGGNSPLHF.

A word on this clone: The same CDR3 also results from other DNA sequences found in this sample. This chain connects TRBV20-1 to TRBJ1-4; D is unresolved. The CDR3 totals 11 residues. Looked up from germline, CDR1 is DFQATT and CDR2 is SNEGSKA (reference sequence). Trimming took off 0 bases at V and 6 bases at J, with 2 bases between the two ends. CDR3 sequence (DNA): TGCAGTGCTAGAGACTATGAAAAACTGTTTTTT. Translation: CSARDYEKLFF.

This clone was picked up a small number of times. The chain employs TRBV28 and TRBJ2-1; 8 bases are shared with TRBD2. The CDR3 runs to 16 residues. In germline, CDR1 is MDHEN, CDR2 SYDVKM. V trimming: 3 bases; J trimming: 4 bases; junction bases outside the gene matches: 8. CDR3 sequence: CASSLGGAGAYNEQFF. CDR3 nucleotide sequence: TGTGCCAGCAGTTTGGGTGGAGCGGGGGCGTACAATGAGCAGTTCTTC.

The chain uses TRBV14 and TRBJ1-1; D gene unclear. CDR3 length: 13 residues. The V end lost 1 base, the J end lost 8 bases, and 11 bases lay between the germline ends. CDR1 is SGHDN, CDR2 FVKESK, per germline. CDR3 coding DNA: TGTGCCAGCAGCCAAGGATCCTTGCGGGAAGCTTTCTTT. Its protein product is CASSQGSLREAFF.

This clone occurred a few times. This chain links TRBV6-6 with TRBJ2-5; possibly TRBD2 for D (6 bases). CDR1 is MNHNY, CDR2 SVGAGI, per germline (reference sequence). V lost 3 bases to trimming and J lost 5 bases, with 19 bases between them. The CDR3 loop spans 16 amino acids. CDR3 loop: CASSYRGRDAGETQYF. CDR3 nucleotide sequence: TGTGCCAGCAGTTATCGCGGGCGTGACGCGGGGGAGACCCAGTACTTC.

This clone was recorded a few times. CDR3 loop: CASSLAVAAIYEQYF. The CDR3 DNA follows: TGCGCCAGCAGCTTGGCCGTGGCGGCGATCTACGAGCAGTACTTC. This sequence joins TRBV5-1 and TRBJ2-7; D unresolved. V was trimmed by 0 bases and J by 3 bases, leaving 13 bases between them. The CDR3 is 15 amino acids. Germline lookup yields CDR1 SGHRS and CDR2 YFSETQ.

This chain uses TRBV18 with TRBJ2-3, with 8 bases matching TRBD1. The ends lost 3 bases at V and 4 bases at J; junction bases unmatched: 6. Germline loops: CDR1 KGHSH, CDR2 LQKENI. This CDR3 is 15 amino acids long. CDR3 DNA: TGTGCCAGCTCACCTTCCGGACAGGGAGCAGATACGCAGTATTTT. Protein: CASSPSGQGADTQYF.

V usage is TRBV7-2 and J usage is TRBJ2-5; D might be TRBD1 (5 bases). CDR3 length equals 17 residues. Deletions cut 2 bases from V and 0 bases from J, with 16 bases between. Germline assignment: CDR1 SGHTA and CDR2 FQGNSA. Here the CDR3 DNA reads TGTGCCAGCAGCTTAAGGGGCGGTAGGGGCCACCAAGAGACCCAGTACTTC. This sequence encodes CASSLRGGRGHQETQYF.

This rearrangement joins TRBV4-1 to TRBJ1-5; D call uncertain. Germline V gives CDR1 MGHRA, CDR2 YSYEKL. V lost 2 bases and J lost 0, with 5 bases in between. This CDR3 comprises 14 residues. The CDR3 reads CASSQLSSNQPQHF. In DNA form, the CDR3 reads TGCGCCAGCAGCCAATTGAGTAGCAATCAGCCCCAGCATTTT.

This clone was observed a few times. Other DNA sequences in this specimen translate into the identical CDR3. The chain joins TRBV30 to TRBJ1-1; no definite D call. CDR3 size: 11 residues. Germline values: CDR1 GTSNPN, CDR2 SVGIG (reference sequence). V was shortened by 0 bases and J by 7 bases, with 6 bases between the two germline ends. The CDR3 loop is CAWSVLGEAFF. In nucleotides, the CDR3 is TGTGCCTGGAGTGTACTAGGTGAAGCTTTCTTT.

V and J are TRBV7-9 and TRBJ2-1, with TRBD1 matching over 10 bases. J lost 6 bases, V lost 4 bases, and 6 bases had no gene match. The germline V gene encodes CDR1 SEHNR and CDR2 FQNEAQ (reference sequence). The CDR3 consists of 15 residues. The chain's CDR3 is CASSSGQGVLNEQFF. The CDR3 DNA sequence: TGTGCCAGCAGCTCAGGACAGGGGGTGCTCAATGAGCAGTTCTTC.

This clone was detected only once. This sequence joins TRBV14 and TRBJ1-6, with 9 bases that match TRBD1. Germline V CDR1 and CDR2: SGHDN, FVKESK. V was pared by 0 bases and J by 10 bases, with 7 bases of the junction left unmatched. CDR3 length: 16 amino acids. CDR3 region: CASSQDIGTGYSPLHF. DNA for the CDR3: TGTGCCAGCAGCCAAGACATCGGGACAGGGTACTCACCCCTCCACTTT. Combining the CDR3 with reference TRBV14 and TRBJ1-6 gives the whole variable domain EAGVTQFPSHSVIEKGQTVTLRCDPISGHDNLYWYRRVMGKEIKFLLHFVKESKQDESGMPNNRFLAERTGGTYSTLKVQPAELEDSGVYFCASSQDIGTGYSPLHFGNGTRLTVT.

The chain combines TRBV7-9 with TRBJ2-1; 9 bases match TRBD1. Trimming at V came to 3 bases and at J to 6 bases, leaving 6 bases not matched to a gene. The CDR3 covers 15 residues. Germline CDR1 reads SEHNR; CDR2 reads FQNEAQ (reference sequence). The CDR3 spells CASSFGDREFNEQFF. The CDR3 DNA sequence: TGTGCCAGCAGCTTTGGGGACAGGGAGTTCAATGAGCAGTTCTTC.

Here the CDR3 reads CASSFGQGSYGYTF. The CDR3 coding sequence is TGTGCCAGCAGCTTCGGACAGGGGAGCTATGGCTACACCTTC. This chain uses TRBV7-9 with TRBJ1-2; TRBD1 aligns across 9 bases. The CDR3 is 14 residues long. Germline V CDR1 and CDR2: SEHNR, FQNEAQ (reference sequence). The V and J ends lost 3 bases and 4 bases, in that order; junction bases with no gene match: 3.

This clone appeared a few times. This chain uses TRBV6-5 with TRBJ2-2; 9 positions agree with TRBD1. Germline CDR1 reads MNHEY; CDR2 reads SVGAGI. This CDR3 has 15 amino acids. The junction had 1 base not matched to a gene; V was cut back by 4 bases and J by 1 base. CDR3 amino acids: CASSLGQGNTGELFF. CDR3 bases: TGTGCCAGCAGTTTGGGACAGGGGAACACCGGGGAGCTGTTTTTT.

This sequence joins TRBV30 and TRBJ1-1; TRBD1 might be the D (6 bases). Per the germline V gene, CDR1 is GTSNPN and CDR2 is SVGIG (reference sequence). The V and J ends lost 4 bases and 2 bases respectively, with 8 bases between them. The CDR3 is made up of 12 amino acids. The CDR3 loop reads CAWNRANTEAFF. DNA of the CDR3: TGTGCCTGGAACAGGGCAAACACTGAAGCTTTCTTT. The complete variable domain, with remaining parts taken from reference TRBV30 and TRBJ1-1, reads SQTIHQWPATLVQPVGSPLSLECTVEGTSNPNLYWYRQAAGRGLQLLFYSVGIGQISSEVPQNLSASRPQDRQFILSSKKLLLSDSGFYLCAWNRANTEAFFGQGTRLTVV.

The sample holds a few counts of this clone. The CDR3 is CASRKTGSGMNTEAFF. The CDR3 coding sequence is TGCGCCAGCAGAAAGACAGGGTCTGGCATGAACACTGAAGCTTTCTTT. The chain combines TRBV4-1 with TRBJ1-1, with TRBD1 matching over 7 bases. Germline assignment: CDR1 MGHRA and CDR2 YSYEKL. The CDR3 is 16 amino acids. Trimming at V came to 6 bases and at J to 0 bases, leaving 10 bases not matched to a gene.

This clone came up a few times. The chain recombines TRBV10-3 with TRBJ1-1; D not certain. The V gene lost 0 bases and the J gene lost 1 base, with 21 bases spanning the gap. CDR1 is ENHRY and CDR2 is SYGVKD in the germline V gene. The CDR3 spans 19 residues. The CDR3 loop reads CAISESSSPSQRANTEAFF. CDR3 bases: TGTGCCATCAGTGAGTCGAGCTCGCCTAGTCAGAGAGCGAACACTGAAGCTTTCTTT.

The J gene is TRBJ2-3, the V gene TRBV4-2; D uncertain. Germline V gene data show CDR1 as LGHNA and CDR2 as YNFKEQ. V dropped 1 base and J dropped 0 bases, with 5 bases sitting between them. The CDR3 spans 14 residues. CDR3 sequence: CASSQGGSTDTQYF. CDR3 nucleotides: TGTGCCAGCAGCCAAGGAGGTAGCACAGATACGCAGTATTTT.

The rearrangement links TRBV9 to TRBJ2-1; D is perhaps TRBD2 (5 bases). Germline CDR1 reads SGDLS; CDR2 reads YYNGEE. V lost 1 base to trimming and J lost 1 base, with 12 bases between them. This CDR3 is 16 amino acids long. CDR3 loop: CASSVRTSNSYNEQFF. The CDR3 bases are TGTGCCAGCAGCGTAAGGACTTCCAATTCCTACAATGAGCAGTTCTTC.

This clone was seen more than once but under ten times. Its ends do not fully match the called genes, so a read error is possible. The CDR3 reads CASSYYSGGSYEQYF. CDR3 bases: TGTGCCAGCAGTTACTACTCGGGCGGCTCCTACGAGCAGTACTTC. This chain links TRBV10-3 with TRBJ2-7; D is undetermined. The CDR3 is 15 amino acids. Germline V lookup: CDR1 ENHRY, CDR2 SYGVKD.